These T cell receptor beta chains were read from a single sample in a study of cytomegalovirus exposure and HLA in healthy donors. Here immunoSEQ multiplex PCR was the method, and the copy in TCRdb shows in-frame clones only, minus some. This sample has fewer than 75,000 clones; approximately 83% occur once, and the top ten carry 4.3%. Sequenced material: PBMCs. These receptor sequences come from a man aged 30-40 years in good health and CMV-seronegative. CDR3s include the opening cysteine and the closing phenylalanine or tryptophan. D genes are given only for firm matches. For some rows the clone size is stated as once, few or many, or as a class when expanded; others skip it.

J | D | V | size | DNA | CDR3
TRBJ2-2 | NA | TRBV7-3 | NA | TGTGCCAGCAGCTTAACTGGGCAGACGAACACCGGGGAGCTGTTTTTT | CASSLTGQTNTGELFF
TRBJ2-5 | NA | TRBV30 | once | TGTGCCTGGAGTGTACGGGTCCCACAAGAGACCCAGTACTTC | CAWSVRVPQETQYF
TRBJ2-2 | TRBD1 | TRBV7-9 | NA | TGTTCCAGCAGCTCCATGGGACAGCTGGACACCGGGGAGCTGTTTTTT | CSSSSMGQLDTGELFF
TRBJ2-7 | TRBD1 | TRBV7-9 | NA | TGTGCCAGCAGCCGGACAGGGGGCTCCTACGAGCAGTACTTC | CASSRTGGSYEQYF
TRBJ2-7 | TRBD1 | TRBV6-1 | NA | TGTGCCAGCAGTGAATGGGGCAGGGGGCTCTACGAGCAGTACTTC | CASSEWGRGLYEQYF
TRBJ2-1 | TRBD1 | TRBV19 | once | TGTGCCAGTAGTGTCGGTCCAGGGGGCGTTAAGCAGTTCTTC | CASSVGPGGVKQFF
TRBJ2-7 | NA | TRBV7-9 | NA | TGTTCCAGCAGCTTAGCGCAGGTCCCCCCGGCCGAGCAGTACTTC | CSSSLAQVPPAEQYF
TRBJ2-7 | NA | TRBV18 | NA | TGTGCCAGCTCAGCTTACAGGGAACCCTACGAGCAGTACTTC | CASSAYREPYEQYF
TRBJ2-3 | TRBD2 | TRBV6-1 | NA | TGTGCCAGCAGTGACCTAGCGGGGGCGGGAACAGATACGCAGTATTTT | CASSDLAGAGTDTQYF
TRBJ1-1 | NA | TRBV25-1 | NA | TGTGCCAGCAGTGAGTGGGGCAAGAACACTGAAGCTTTCTTT | CASSEWGKNTEAFF
TRBJ2-1 | NA | TRBV11-3 | NA | TGTGCCAGCAGCTCTAGGCGGGGCCGGACTCACAATGAGCAGTTCTTC | CASSSRRGRTHNEQFF
TRBJ2-2 | TRBD2 | TRBV5-6 | NA | TGTGCCAGCAGCTCGCCTTTTGGGCGGGGGGGCCCCGGGGTCGGGGAGCTGTTTTTT | CASSSPFGRGGPGVGELFF
TRBJ1-5 | NA | TRBV29-1 | few | TGCAGCGTTGAAGGGGGCACGAATCAGCCCCAGCATTTT | CSVEGGTNQPQHF
TRBJ2-3 | TRBD2 | TRBV10-1 | NA | TGCGCCAGCGGCGAGGAGACTAGCGGGGGACCCACAGATACGCAGTATTTT | CASGEETSGGPTDTQYF
TRBJ2-7 | TRBD1 | TRBV7-9 | NA | TGTGCCAGCAGCTTAGCAGGGACAGGGCCCTACGAGCAGTACTTC | CASSLAGTGPYEQYF
TRBJ2-7 | TRBD1 | TRBV9 | NA | TGTGCCAGCAGCGGGACAGGGGGATCCTACGAGCAGTACTTC | CASSGTGGSYEQYF
TRBJ2-5 | NA | TRBV6-4 | NA | TGTGCCAGCAGTGAGATACAGGGTGGGACCCAGTACTTC | CASSEIQGGTQYF
TRBJ1-4 | NA | TRBV6-7 | NA | TGTGCCAGCAGTTCCCGGGGGGGCGGTCAAACTAATGAAAAACTGTTTTTT | CASSSRGGGQTNEKLFF
TRBJ2-4 | NA | TRBV25-1 | NA | TGTGCCAGCAGTGACCTAGCCAAAAACATTCAGTACTTC | CASSDLAKNIQYF
TRBJ2-6 | TRBD2 | TRBV9 | NA | TGCGCCAGCAGCGAGGTGGGGGGGTCTGGGGCCAACGTCCTGACTTTC | CASSEVGGSGANVLTF
TRBJ2-7 | NA | TRBV6-6 | few | TGTGCCAGCCGAACAGGGCGGTACGAGCAGTACTTC | CASRTGRYEQYF
TRBJ2-2 | NA | TRBV29-1 | once | TGCAGCGTTGACAGCAGGACAAACACCGGGGAGCTGTTTTTT | CSVDSRTNTGELFF
TRBJ1-2 | TRBD1 | TRBV23-1 | NA | TGCGCCAGCAGTCAAAACCGGGACAGGGTGAATGGCTACACCTTC | CASSQNRDRVNGYTF
TRBJ2-7 | NA | TRBV5-1 | NA | TGCGCCAGCAGCAAAACAGGAGAACTAAGGTACGAGCAGTACTTC | CASSKTGELRYEQYF
TRBJ2-1 | TRBD2 | TRBV7-7 | NA | TGTGCTAGCAGCCCTGAGGCGGGAGGGCCTTGGAATGAGCAGTTCTTC | CASSPEAGGPWNEQFF
TRBJ2-1 | TRBD1 | TRBV7-2 | NA | TGTGCCAGCAGCTTAGGAGGACAGGGAAAAAGGAATGAGCAGTTCTTC | CASSLGGQGKRNEQFF
TRBJ2-2 | NA | TRBV28 | NA | TGTGCCAGCAGTTCCCCGGGACAGAACACCGGGGAGCTGTTTTTT | CASSSPGQNTGELFF
TRBJ2-7 | NA | TRBV5-8 | NA | TGTGCCAGCAGCTTCCCCACATACTACGAGCAGTACTTC | CASSFPTYYEQYF
TRBJ2-7 | TRBD2 | TRBV4-3 | NA | TGCGCCAGCAGCCAAGATGAGTCGGGACTAGGTTCCTACGAGCAGTACTTC | CASSQDESGLGSYEQYF
TRBJ1-2 | TRBD1 | TRBV11-2 | once | TGTGCCAGCAGCTTAGATCTCGAACCGGGACAGGGGGTTTATGGCTACACCTTC | CASSLDLEPGQGVYGYTF
TRBJ2-1 | NA | TRBV4-3 | NA | TGCGCCAGCAGCCAAGTGGGCGCCGATAATGAGCAGTTCTTC | CASSQVGADNEQFF
TRBJ2-5 | TRBD2 | TRBV7-9 | NA | TGTGCCAGCAGCTTAATGTTAGCGGGGGGAGAGACCCAGTACTTC | CASSLMLAGGETQYF
TRBJ2-3 | TRBD2 | TRBV18 | NA | TGTGCCAGCTCACCAGGCCTACTAGCGGGAGCGGGTGATACGCAGTATTTT | CASSPGLLAGAGDTQYF
TRBJ2-2 | NA | TRBV6-5 | few | TGTGCCACCACAAGCCAGGGAAACACCGGGGAGCTGTTTTTT | CATTSQGNTGELFF
TRBJ2-5 | TRBD1 | TRBV11-3 | NA | TGTGCCAGCAGCTTAGTGGACAGGGGCGAGGAGACCCAGTACTTC | CASSLVDRGEETQYF
TRBJ1-1 | NA | TRBV5-4 | NA | TGTGCCAGCAGCTCAAGACAGGCCTCGAACACTGAAGCTTTCTTT | CASSSRQASNTEAFF
TRBJ1-3 | NA | TRBV5-6 | NA | TGTGCCAGCAGCTTGGGGGACGGAGGGACTGGAAACACCATATATTTT | CASSLGDGGTGNTIYF
TRBJ2-1 | TRBD1 | TRBV11-2 | NA | TGTGCCAGCAGCTTCCAGGGGGCTTTGAAGTTCTTC | CASSFQGALKFF
TRBJ1-1 | NA | TRBV10-3 | NA | TGTGCCATCAGTCCCAGGGCGGGAAGCACTGAAGCTTTCTTT | CAISPRAGSTEAFF
TRBJ2-5 | NA | TRBV7-8 | NA | TGTGCCAGCAGCTCCCAAAGGGTTCGGAGGGGGCCTGTCCCAGAGACCCAGTACTTC | CASSSQRVRRGPVPETQYF
TRBJ2-7 | NA | TRBV6-5 | NA | TGTGCCAGCAGCCCCACAGGGAATCAATACTACGAGCAGTACTTC | CASSPTGNQYYEQYF
TRBJ1-1 | TRBD1 | TRBV7-9 | NA | TGTGCCAGCAGCCCTGGGGACAGGCGGGAGACTGAAGCTTTCTTT | CASSPGDRRETEAFF
TRBJ2-7 | TRBD1 | TRBV14 | NA | TGTGCCAGCAGCCAATCACTGACAGGGTACGGGTCGTACGAGCAGTACTTC | CASSQSLTGYGSYEQYF
TRBJ2-7 | TRBD2 | TRBV9 | NA | TGTGCCAGCAGCGTAGGGACTAGCGGTACCTACGAGCAGTACTTC | CASSVGTSGTYEQYF
TRBJ2-7 | NA | TRBV19 | NA | TGTGCCAGTAGTATGGGCTACGAGCAGTACTTC | CASSMGYEQYF
TRBJ1-4 | TRBD1 | TRBV5-6 | NA | TGTGCCAGCAGCTTGGGGGCACAGGGGGCGGATGAAAAACTGTTTTTT | CASSLGAQGADEKLFF
TRBJ2-1 | NA | TRBV5-1 | NA | TGCGCCAGCAGCCTCGGAGGAAGGGATAGGAATGAGCAGTTCTTC | CASSLGGRDRNEQFF
TRBJ2-3 | TRBD2 | TRBV4-3 | NA | TGCGCCAGCAGCTCCACCGGGGCGGGAGCCACAGATACGCAGTATTTT | CASSSTGAGATDTQYF
TRBJ1-2 | TRBD1 | TRBV23-1 | once | TGCGCCAGCAGTCAATCTGAGGGGGCGGAATTCTATGGCTACACCTTC | CASSQSEGAEFYGYTF
TRBJ2-5 | NA | TRBV29-1 | NA | TGCAGCGTTGGGTGGAGGTTCAAGGGAGAGACCCAGTACTTC | CSVGWRFKGETQYF